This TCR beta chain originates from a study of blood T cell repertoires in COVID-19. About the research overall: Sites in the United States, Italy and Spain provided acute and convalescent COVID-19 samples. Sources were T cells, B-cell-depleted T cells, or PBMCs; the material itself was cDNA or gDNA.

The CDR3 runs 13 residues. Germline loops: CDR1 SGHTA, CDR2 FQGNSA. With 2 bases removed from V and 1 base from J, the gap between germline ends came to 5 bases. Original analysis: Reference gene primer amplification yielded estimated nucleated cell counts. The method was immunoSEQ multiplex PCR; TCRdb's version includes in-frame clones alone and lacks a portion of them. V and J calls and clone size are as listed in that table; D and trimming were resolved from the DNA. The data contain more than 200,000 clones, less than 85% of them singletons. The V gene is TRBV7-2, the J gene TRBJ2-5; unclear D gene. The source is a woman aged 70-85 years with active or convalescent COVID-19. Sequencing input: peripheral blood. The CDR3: CASSLRVQETQYF. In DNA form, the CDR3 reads TGTGCCAGCAGCTTAAGAGTCCAAGAGACCCAGTACTTC.